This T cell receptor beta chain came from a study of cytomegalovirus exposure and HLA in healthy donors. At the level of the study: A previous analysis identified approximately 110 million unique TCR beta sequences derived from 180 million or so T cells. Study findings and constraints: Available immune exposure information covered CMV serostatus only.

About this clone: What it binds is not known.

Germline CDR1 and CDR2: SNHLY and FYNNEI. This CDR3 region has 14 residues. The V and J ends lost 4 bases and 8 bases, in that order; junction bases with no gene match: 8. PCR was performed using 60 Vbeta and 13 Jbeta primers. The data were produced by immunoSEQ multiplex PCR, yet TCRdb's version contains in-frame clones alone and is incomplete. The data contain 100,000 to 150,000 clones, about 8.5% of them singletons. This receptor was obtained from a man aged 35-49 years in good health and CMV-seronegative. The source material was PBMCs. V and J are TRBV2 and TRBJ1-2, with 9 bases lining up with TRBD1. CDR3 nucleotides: TGTGCCAGCAGTGTTGACAGGGGGGGCAGGGGCTACACCTTC. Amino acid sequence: CASSVDRGGRGYTF.